Here is one T cell receptor (beta chain) with its context. Method: immunoSEQ multiplex PCR; TCRdb's copy keeps in-frame clones and lacks some. The table includes over a million clones, more than 95% detected once. The data derive from a study of shared clonotypes between healthy human individuals. V was pared by 6 bases and J by 4 bases, with 7 bases of the junction left unmatched. CDR3 length: 15 amino acids. From germline, CDR1 is MNHEY and CDR2 SVGAGI. The rearrangement joins TRBV6-5 to TRBJ1-5, with TRBD1 identical over 9 bases. Sequencing input: naive CD4+ T cells sorted from blood. Sample subset: CD45RA+ positively selected. The TCR sequence derives from a man younger than 40 in good health. DNA for the CDR3: TGTGCCAGCAGCACCACAGGGGGCAGAAATCAGCCCCAGCATTTT. Amino acid sequence: CASSTTGGRNQPQHF.